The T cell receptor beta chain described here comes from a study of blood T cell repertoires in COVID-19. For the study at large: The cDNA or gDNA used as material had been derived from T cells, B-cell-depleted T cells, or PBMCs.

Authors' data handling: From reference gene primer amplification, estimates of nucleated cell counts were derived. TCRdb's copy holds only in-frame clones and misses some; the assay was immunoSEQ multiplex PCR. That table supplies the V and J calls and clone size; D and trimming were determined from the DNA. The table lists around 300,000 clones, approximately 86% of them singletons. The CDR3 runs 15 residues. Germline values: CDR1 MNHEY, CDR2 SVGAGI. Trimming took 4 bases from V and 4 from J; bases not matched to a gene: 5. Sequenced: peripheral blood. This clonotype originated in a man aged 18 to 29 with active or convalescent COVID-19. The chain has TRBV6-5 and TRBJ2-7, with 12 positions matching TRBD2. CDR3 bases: TGTGCCAGCAGTTCGACTAGCGGGGGTGTGTACGAGCAGTACTTC. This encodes CASSSTSGGVYEQYF.